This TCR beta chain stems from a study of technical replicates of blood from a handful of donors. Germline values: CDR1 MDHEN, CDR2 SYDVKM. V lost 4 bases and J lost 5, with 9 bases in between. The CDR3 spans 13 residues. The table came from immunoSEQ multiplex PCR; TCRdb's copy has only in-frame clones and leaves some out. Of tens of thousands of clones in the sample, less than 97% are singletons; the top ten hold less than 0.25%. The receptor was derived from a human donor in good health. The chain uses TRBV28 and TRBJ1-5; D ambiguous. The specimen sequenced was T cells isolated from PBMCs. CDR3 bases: TGTGCCAGCAGTTCCAGTCACCATCAGCCCCAGCATTTT. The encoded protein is CASSSSHHQPQHF.